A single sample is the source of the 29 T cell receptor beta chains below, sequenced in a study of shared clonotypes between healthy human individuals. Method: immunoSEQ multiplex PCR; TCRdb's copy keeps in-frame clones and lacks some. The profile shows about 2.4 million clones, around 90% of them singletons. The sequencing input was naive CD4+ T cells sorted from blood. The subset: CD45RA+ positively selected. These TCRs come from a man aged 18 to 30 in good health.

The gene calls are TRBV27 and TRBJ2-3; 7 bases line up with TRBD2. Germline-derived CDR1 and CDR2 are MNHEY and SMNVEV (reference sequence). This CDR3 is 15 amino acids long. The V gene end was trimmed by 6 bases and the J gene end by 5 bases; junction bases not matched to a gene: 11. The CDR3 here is CASSPILSGEDTQYF. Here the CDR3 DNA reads TGTGCCAGCAGCCCCATCTTAAGCGGGGAAGATACGCAGTATTTT.

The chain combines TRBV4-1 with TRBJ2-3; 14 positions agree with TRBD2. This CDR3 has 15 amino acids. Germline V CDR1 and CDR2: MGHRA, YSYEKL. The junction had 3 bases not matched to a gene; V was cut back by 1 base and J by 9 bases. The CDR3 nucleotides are TGCGCCAGCAGCCAAGTGGGACTAGCGGGAGAAACGCAGTATTTT. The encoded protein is CASSQVGLAGETQYF.

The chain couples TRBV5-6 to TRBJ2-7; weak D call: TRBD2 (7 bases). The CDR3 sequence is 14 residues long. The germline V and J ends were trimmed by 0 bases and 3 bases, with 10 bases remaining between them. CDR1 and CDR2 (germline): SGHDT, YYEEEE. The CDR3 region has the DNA TGTGCCAGCAGCTTGGCGGGGGGCGGCTACGAGCAGTACTTC. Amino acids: CASSLAGGGYEQYF.

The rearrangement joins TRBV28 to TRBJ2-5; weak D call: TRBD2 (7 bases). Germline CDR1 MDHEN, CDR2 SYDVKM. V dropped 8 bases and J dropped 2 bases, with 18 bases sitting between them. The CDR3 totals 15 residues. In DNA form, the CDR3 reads TGTGCCAGCGGGGGGGCAGGGAAAGGACAAGAGACCCAGTACTTC. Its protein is CASGGAGKGQETQYF.

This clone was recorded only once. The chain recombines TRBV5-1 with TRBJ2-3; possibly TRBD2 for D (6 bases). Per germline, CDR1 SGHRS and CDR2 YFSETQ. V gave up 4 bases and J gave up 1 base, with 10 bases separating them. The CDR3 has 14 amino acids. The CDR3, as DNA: TGCGCCAGCAGCACCGTAGCGGGCACAGATACGCAGTATTTT. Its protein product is CASSTVAGTDTQYF.

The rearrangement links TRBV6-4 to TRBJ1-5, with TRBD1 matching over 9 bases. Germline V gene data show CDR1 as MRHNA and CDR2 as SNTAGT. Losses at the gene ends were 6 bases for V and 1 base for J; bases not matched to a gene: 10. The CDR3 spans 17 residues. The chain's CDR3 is CASSPGQGKESNQPQHF. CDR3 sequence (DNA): TGTGCCAGCAGCCCGGGACAGGGAAAAGAGAGCAATCAGCCCCAGCATTTT.

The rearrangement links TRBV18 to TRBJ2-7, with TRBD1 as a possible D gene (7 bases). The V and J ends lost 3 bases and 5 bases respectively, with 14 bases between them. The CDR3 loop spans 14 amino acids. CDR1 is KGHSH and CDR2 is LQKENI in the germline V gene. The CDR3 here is CASSPLQGGNEQYF. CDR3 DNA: TGTGCCAGCTCACCTCTCCAGGGGGGTAACGAGCAGTACTTC.

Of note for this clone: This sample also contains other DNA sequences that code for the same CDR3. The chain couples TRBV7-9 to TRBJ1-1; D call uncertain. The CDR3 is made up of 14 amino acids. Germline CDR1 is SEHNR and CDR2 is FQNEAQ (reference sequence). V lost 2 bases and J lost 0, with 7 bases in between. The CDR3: CASSLSGMNTEAFF. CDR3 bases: TGTGCCAGCAGCTTATCGGGGATGAACACTGAAGCTTTCTTT.

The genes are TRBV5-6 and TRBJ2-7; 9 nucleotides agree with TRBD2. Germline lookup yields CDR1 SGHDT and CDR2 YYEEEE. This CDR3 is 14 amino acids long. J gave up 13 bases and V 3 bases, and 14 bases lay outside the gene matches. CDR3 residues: CASSSLAGAGGSYF. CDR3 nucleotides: TGTGCCAGCAGCTCACTAGCGGGTGCTGGGGGCAGTTACTTC.

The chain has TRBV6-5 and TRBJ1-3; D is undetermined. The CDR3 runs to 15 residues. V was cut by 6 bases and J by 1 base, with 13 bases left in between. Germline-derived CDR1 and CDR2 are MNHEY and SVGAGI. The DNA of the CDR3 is TGTGCCAGCAGATACGACGCTGGTTCTGGAAACACCATATATTTT. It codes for CASRYDAGSGNTIYF.

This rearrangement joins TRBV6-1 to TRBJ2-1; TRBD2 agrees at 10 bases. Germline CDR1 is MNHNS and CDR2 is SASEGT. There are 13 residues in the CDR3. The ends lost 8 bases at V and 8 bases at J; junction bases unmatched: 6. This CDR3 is CASAGLAWHEQFF. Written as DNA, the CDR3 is TGTGCCAGCGCGGGACTAGCGTGGCATGAGCAGTTCTTC.

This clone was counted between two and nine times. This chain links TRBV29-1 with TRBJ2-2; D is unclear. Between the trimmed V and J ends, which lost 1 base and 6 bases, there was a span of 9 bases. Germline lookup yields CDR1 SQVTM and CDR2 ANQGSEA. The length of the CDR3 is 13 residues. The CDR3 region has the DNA TGCAGCGTTGAAGCCGGAGTGCCCGGGGAGCTGTTTTTT. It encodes CSVEAGVPGELFF.

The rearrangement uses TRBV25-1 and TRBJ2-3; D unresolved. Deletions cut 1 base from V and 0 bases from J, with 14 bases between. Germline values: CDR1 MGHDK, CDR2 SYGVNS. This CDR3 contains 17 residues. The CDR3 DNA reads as TGTGCCAGCAGTGAATTTAAAGAACTCTGGAGCACAGATACGCAGTATTTT. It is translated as CASSEFKELWSTDTQYF.

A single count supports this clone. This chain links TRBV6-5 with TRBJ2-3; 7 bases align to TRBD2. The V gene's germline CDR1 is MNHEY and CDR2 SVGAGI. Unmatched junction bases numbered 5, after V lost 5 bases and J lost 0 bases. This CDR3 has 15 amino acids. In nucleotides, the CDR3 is TGTGCCAGCAGTGCCGGACTAGTGAGCACAGATACGCAGTATTTT. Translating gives CASSAGLVSTDTQYF.

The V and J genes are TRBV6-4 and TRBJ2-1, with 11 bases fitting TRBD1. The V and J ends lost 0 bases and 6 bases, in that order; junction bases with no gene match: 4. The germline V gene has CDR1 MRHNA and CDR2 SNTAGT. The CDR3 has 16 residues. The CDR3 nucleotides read TGTGCCAGCAGTGACTCGAGGGACAGGGGGTTCAATGAGCAGTTCTTC. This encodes CASSDSRDRGFNEQFF.

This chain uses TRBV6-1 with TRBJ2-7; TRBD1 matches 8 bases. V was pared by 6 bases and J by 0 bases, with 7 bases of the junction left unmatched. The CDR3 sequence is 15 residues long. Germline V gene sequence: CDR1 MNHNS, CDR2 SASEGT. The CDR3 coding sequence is TGTGCCAGCAGCCAAGGACAGGGCCACTCCTACGAGCAGTACTTC. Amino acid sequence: CASSQGQGHSYEQYF.

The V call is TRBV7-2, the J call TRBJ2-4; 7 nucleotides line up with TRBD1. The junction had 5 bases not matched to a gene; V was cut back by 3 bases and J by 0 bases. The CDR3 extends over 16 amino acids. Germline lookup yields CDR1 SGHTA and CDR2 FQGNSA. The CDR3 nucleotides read TGTGCCAGCAGCTTCGACAGGGAATCAGCCAAAAACATTCAGTACTTC. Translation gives CASSFDRESAKNIQYF.

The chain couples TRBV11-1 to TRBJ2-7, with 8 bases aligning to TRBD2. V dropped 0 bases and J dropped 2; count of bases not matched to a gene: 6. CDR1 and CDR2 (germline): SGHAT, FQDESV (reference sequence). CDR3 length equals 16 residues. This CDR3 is CASSLAAGAITYEQYF. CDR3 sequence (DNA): TGTGCCAGCAGCTTAGCAGCGGGGGCGATAACCTACGAGCAGTACTTC.

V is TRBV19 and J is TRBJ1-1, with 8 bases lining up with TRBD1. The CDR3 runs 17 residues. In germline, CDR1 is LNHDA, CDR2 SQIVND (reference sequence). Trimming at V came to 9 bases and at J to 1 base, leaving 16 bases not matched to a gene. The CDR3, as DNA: TGTGCCAGCCACATTAGGGGATACGGACAGGGGAACACTGAAGCTTTCTTT. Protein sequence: CASHIRGYGQGNTEAFF.

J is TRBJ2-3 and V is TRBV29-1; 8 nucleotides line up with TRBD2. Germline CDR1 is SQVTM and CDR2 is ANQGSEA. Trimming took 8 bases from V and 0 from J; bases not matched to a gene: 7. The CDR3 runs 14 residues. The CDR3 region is CSFQRGISTDTQYF. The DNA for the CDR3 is TGCAGCTTCCAGCGGGGGATAAGCACAGATACGCAGTATTTT.

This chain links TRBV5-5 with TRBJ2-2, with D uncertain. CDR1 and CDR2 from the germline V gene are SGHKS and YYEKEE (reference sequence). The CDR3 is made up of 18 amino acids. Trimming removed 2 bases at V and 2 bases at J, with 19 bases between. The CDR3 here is CASSFGQLDSLNTGELFF. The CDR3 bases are TGTGCCAGCAGCTTTGGTCAATTGGATTCCCTTAACACCGGGGAGCTGTTTTTT.

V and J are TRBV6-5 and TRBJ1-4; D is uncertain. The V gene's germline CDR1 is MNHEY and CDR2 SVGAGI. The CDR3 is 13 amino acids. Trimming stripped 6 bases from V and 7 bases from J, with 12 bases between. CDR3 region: CASRLNLFEKLFF. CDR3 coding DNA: TGTGCCAGCAGGCTAAACCTGTTTGAAAAACTGTTTTTT.

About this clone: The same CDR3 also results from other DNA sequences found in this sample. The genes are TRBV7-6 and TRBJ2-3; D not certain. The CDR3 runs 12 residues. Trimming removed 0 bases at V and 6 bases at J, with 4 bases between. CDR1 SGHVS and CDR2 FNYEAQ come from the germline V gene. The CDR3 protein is CASSLARDTQYF. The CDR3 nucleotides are TGTGCCAGCAGCTTAGCGAGGGATACGCAGTATTTT.

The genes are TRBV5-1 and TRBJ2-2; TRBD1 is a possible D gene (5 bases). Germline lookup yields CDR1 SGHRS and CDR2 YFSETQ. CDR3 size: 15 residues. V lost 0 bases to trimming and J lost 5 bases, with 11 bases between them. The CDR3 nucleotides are TGCGCCAGCAGCTTGGACAGGTTAAGGACCGGGGAGCTGTTTTTT. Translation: CASSLDRLRTGELFF.

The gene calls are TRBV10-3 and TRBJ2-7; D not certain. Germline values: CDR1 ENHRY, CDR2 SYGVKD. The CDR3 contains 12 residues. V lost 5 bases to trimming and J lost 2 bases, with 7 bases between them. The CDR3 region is CAISLGPYEQYF. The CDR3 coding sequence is TGTGCCATCAGTTTGGGCCCCTACGAGCAGTACTTC.

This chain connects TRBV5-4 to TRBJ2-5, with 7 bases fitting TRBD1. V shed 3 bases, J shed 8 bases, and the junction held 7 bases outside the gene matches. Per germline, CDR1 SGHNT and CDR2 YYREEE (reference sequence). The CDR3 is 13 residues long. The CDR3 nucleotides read TGTGCCAGCAGCTCCCGGGACAGTGAAACCCAGTACTTC. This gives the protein CASSSRDSETQYF. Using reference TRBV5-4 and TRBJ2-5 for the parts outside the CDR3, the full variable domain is ETGVTQSPTHLIKTRGQQVTLRCSSQSGHNTVSWYQQALGQGPQFIFQYYREEENGRGNFPPRFSGLQFPNYSSELNVNALELDDSALYLCASSSRDSETQYFGPGTRLLVL.

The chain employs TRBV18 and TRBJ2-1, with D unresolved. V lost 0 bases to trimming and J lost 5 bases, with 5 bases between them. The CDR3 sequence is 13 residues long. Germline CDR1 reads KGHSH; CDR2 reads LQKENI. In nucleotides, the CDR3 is TGTGCCAGCTCACCACCGTTCGACAATGAGCAGTTCTTC. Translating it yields CASSPPFDNEQFF.

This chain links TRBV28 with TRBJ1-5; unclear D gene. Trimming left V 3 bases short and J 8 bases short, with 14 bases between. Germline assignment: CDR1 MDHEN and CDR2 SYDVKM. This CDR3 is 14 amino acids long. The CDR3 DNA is TGTGCCAGCAGTTTTTGGCCATCTAATGAGCCCCAGCATTTT. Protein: CASSFWPSNEPQHF.

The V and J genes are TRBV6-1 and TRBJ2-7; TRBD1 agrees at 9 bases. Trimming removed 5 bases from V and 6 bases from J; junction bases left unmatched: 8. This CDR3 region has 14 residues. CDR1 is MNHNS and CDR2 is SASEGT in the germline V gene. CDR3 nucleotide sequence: TGTGCCAGCAGTCACAGGGACAGGGTGACCGAGCAGTACTTC. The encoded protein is CASSHRDRVTEQYF.